This TCR beta chain comes out of a study of low-dose radiotherapy and immunotherapy resistance in tumors. Time point: before trial treatment. The V gene lost 4 bases and the J gene lost 0 bases, with 13 bases spanning the gap. In germline, CDR1 is DFQATT, CDR2 SNEGSKA (reference sequence). CDR3 size: 14 residues. This clonotype has at least ten counts. cDNA synthesis used a TRAV/TRBV-specific primer set for both chains. The authors amplified TCRs for about 20 PCR cycles with a constant-region primer and a V-primer adapter. TCRdb itself ran the reads through MiXCR, one entry per CDR3 protein. The table shows more than 45,000 distinct CDR3 sequences, with 20% to 25% occurring only once.

This specimen was PBMCs, taken before treatment. The sequence was obtained from a male donor with prostate cancer. This rearrangement joins TRBV20-1 to TRBJ2-7, with a weak D call TRBD1 (5 bases). The CDR3 nucleotides are TGCAGTGCTACAGTGACAGCTAGCTCCTACGAGCAGTACTTC. Translating gives CSATVTASSYEQYF.